Following are 24 T cell receptor beta chains from one sample sequenced in a study of regulatory T cells in long-lasting Graves disease (dated by TCRdb to 2020 to 2022). The library was made by multiplex PCR. The data were produced on an Illumina HiSeq 4000. CDR3 regions were amplified by Arm-PCR with iRepertoire HTBI primers to construct TCR beta libraries. TCRdb reran the public reads through fastp at Q25 and MiXCR, keeping productive beta chains. One record per CDR3 amino acid sequence lists the most common genes and DNA. The sample table lists 500,000 or so distinct CDR3 sequences, around 15% of them with a count of one. Clones ranked in the top ten supply about a sixth of the sample. The time point label of this sample denotes: newly diagnosed GD, antithyroid drugs for less than 3 months. RNA was extracted from PBMCs in TRIzol for both TCR sequencing and RNA sequencing. These data were likewise used in another study, on T cells in Graves' hyperthyroidism and ophthalmopathy.

This specimen was peripheral blood mononuclear cells (PBMCs), taken at new diagnosis, from a patient treated with antithyroid drugs. The receptor source for this set is a woman aged 50 to 60 with Graves disease. Donor details come from another sample of the same person, matched by shared clones.

This clonotype was counted at least ten times. The V call is TRBV27, the J call TRBJ2-7; 8 bases match TRBD1. CDR1 and CDR2 from the germline V gene are MNHEY and SMNVEV (reference sequence). The ends lost 5 bases at V and 5 bases at J; junction bases unmatched: 8. This CDR3 is 14 amino acids long. This CDR3 is CASSPYQGAHEQYF. CDR3 in DNA: TGTGCCAGCAGTCCGTATCAGGGGGCCCACGAGCAGTACTTC.

This clonotype showed up just a few times. The V gene is TRBV19, the J gene TRBJ2-1; weak D call: TRBD2 (6 bases). This CDR3 is built from 15 residues. The V gene lost 6 bases and the J gene lost 0 bases, with 12 bases spanning the gap. The germline V gene encodes CDR1 LNHDA and CDR2 SQIVND (reference sequence). The CDR3 loop reads CASRAGGNSYNEQFF. The CDR3 coding sequence is TGTGCCAGTAGAGCGGGCGGAAACTCCTACAATGAGCAGTTCTTC.

The table lists this clonotype with a few counts. The rearrangement links TRBV7-2 to TRBJ2-5; 8 nucleotides agree with TRBD2. Losses at the gene ends were 10 bases for V and 4 bases for J; bases not matched to a gene: 11. CDR1 is SGHTA and CDR2 is FQGNSA in the germline V gene. This CDR3 is 14 amino acids long. Written as DNA, the CDR3 is TGTGCCAACTCAGCGGGAGCCCTACGAGAGACCCAGTACTTC. As protein: CANSAGALRETQYF.

This clonotype was recorded a few times. The chain employs TRBV4-1 and TRBJ2-2; D ambiguous. Looked up from germline, CDR1 is MGHRA and CDR2 is YSYEKL. The length of the CDR3 is 17 residues. V lost 1 base and J 1 base, leaving 13 bases between the germline ends. CDR3 in DNA: TGCGCCAGCAGCCAAGTCAGGCAGACAAAGAACACCGGGGAGCTGTTTTTT. Translated, it gives CASSQVRQTKNTGELFF.

The sample holds many counts of this clonotype. This chain connects TRBV5-1 to TRBJ2-3; perhaps D is TRBD1 or TRBD2 (5 bases each). Germline V gene sequence: CDR1 SGHRS, CDR2 YFSETQ. The CDR3 has 12 amino acids. The V gene lost 4 bases and the J gene lost 12 bases, with 15 bases spanning the gap. This CDR3 is CASSVDRDLQYF. The DNA of the CDR3 is TGCGCCAGCAGCGTAGACCGGGACCTTCAGTATTTT.

This chain joins TRBV6-1 and TRBJ1-1, with 9 bases identical to TRBD1. V shed 2 bases and J 1 base; nucleotides not matched to a gene: 5. The CDR3 sequence is 16 residues long. The germline V gene has CDR1 MNHNS and CDR2 SASEGT. CDR3 nucleotides: TGTGCCAGCAGTGAATTACAGGGGGCTTGGAACACTGAAGCTTTCTTT. Amino acids: CASSELQGAWNTEAFF.

The J gene is TRBJ2-7, the V gene TRBV7-9, with 10 bases that match TRBD1. V gave up 0 bases and J gave up 3 bases; unmatched junction bases: 8. There are 17 residues in the CDR3. Germline CDR1 is SEHNR and CDR2 is FQNEAQ (reference sequence). In DNA, the CDR3 is TGTGCCAGCAGCTTAGCGGGGACAGGGGTTATTTTCTACGAGCAGTACTTC. Translated: CASSLAGTGVIFYEQYF.

To note about this clonotype: It may be a read error: a sequence one base away is much more abundant. As the CDR3 is not closed by the conserved phenylalanine or tryptophan, this likely results from a read error. The V call is TRBV7-8, the J call TRBJ2-2; possibly TRBD2 for D (6 bases). The CDR3 extends over 15 amino acids. Trimming cost V 2 bases and J 3 bases, with 10 bases left between them. The V gene's germline CDR1 is SGHVS and CDR2 FQNEAQ. CDR3 DNA: TGTGCCAGCAGCTTACGGGAGATTCACACCGGGGAGCTGTTTCTT. Encoded protein: CASSLREIHTGELFL.

This clonotype was seen only a few times. The chain has TRBV7-9 and TRBJ2-2, with 9 bases lining up with TRBD2. V lost 7 bases, J lost 6 bases, and 9 bases stayed unmatched. Germline V gene data show CDR1 as SEHNR and CDR2 as FQNEAQ (reference sequence). This CDR3 comprises 15 residues. As DNA, the CDR3 is TGTGCCAGCATCGTCGGGACTAGCTTACCCGGGGAGCTGTTTTTT. This encodes CASIVGTSLPGELFF.

This clonotype has at least ten counts. The rearrangement uses TRBV3-1 and TRBJ1-1, with unresolved D. Germline CDR1 reads LGHDT; CDR2 reads YNNKEL (reference sequence). This CDR3 contains 15 residues. V was shortened by 1 base and J by 4 bases, with 13 bases between the two germline ends. The CDR3 reads CASSQVGDWGTEAFF. CDR3 sequence (DNA): TGTGCCAGCAGCCAAGTCGGGGATTGGGGCACTGAAGCTTTCTTT. The entire variable domain, with the rest obtained from reference TRBV3-1 and TRBJ1-1, is as follows: DTAVSQTPKYLVTQMGNDKSIKCEQNLGHDTMYWYKQDSKKFLKIMFSYNNKELIINETVPNRFSPKSPDKAHLNLHINSLELGDSAVYFCASSQVGDWGTEAFFGQGTRLTVV.

The V and J genes are TRBV6-1 and TRBJ2-3; 11 positions match TRBD2. V lost 5 bases, J lost 2 bases, and 12 bases stayed unmatched. There are 18 residues in the CDR3. Germline loops: CDR1 MNHNS, CDR2 SASEGT. CDR3 protein: CASSLRRGSGRATDTQYF. CDR3 DNA: TGTGCCAGCAGTCTCCGCCGGGGTAGCGGGAGGGCCACAGATACGCAGTATTTT.

This clonotype was observed many times. This sequence joins TRBV11-2 and TRBJ2-7; D gene uncertain. Germline values: CDR1 SGHAT, CDR2 FQNNGV. Between the trimmed V and J ends, which lost 1 base and 2 bases, there was a span of 9 bases. This CDR3 has 14 residues. CDR3 protein: CASSLGFATYEQYF. In DNA form, the CDR3 reads TGTGCCAGCAGCTTAGGGTTTGCCACCTACGAGCAGTACTTC.

This clonotype was recorded many times. The chain carries TRBV29-1 and TRBJ2-7; the match to TRBD1 covers 7 bases. The CDR3 is 12 amino acids. Germline V gene lookup returns CDR1 SQVTM and CDR2 ANQGSEA. Germline trimming cut 1 base from V and 5 bases from J; bases unmatched to any gene: 2. Here the CDR3 DNA reads TGCAGCGTTGAAGTTACAGGGGACGAGCAGTACTTC. Amino acid sequence: CSVEVTGDEQYF.

V usage is TRBV28 and J usage is TRBJ2-7; 9 bases are shared with TRBD1. Looked up from germline, CDR1 is MDHEN and CDR2 is SYDVKM. This CDR3 contains 15 residues. V was pared by 4 bases and J by 2 bases, with 6 bases of the junction left unmatched. CDR3 nucleotides: TGTGCCAGCAGTTCACAGGGGGCCCTTACCTACGAGCAGTACTTC. As protein: CASSSQGALTYEQYF.

This clonotype has more than one count but fewer than ten. The chain's CDR3 is CASASGFSTDTQYF. The DNA of the CDR3 is TGTGCCAGCGCTAGCGGGTTTAGCACAGATACGCAGTATTTT. The chain carries TRBV24-1 and TRBJ2-3, with 8 bases lining up with TRBD2. J was trimmed by 0 bases and V by 11 bases; bases with no gene match: 6. Germline assignment: CDR1 KGHDR and CDR2 SFDVKD. The CDR3 has 14 residues.

With regard to this clonotype: The junction does not match germline at one end; this may be a read error. The V gene is TRBV28, the J gene TRBJ1-1, with a possible D match to TRBD1 (5 bases). The CDR3 loop spans 14 amino acids. Per germline, CDR1 MDHEN and CDR2 SYDVKM. The chain's CDR3 is CASSLSGGWTGAFF. CDR3 nucleotide sequence: TGTGCCAGCAGTTTATCGGGGGGGTGGACTGGAGCTTTCTTT.

The chain has TRBV6-2 or TRBV6-3 and TRBJ1-1, with a weak D call TRBD1 (5 bases). Germline loops: CDR1 MNHEY, CDR2 SVGEGT. The CDR3 loop spans 11 amino acids. Trimming cost V 11 bases and J 10 bases, with 17 bases left between them. As DNA, the CDR3 is TGTGCCGCAAAAGGGGCAGGTCGAGCTTTCTTT. It translates to CAAKGAGRAFF.

The rearrangement links TRBV3-1 to TRBJ2-7; D tentatively reads TRBD1 or TRBD2 (6 bases each). CDR1 and CDR2 from the germline V gene are LGHDT and YNNKEL (reference sequence). There are 18 residues in the CDR3. The V end was cut by 2 bases, the J end by 0 bases, with 20 bases between. The CDR3 DNA is TGTGCCAGCAGCCAAAGGGCCGGGGGCGAAGGGTTCTCCTACGAGCAGTACTTC. It codes for CASSQRAGGEGFSYEQYF.

A few counts support this clonotype. This rearrangement joins TRBV6-1 to TRBJ2-7; a possible D gene is TRBD1 (9 bases). The CDR3 has 22 residues. Trimming removed 6 bases from V and 4 bases from J, with 40 bases in between. Germline-derived CDR1 and CDR2 are MNHNS and SASEGT. As DNA, the CDR3 is TGTGCCAGCAGACCCGGGTACTCCTACAGGGGGCGCGGGGCTAGCGGGCCGTACGAGCAGTACTTC. This gives the protein CASRPGYSYRGRGASGPYEQYF.

This clonotype was detected ten times or more. The V call is TRBV2, the J call TRBJ2-1; D is possibly TRBD2 (5 bases). The CDR3 runs 13 residues. Germline lookup yields CDR1 SNHLY and CDR2 FYNNEI. Trimming took 4 bases from V and 8 from J, leaving 12 bases between them. The CDR3 region has the DNA TGTGCCAGCAGTGTGGACTTGGGCGATGAGCAGTTCTTC. This gives the protein CASSVDLGDEQFF. Full variable domain (remainder filled in from reference TRBV2 and TRBJ2-1): EPEVTQTPSHQVTQMGQEVILRCVPISNHLYFYWYRQILGQKVEFLVSFYNNEISEKSEIFDDQFSVERPDGSNFTLKIRSTKLEDSAMYFCASSVDLGDEQFFGPGTRLTVL.

The chain carries TRBV6-1 and TRBJ2-1, with 11 bases that match TRBD2. This CDR3 is built from 16 residues. Germline CDR1 reads MNHNS; CDR2 reads SASEGT. V dropped 3 bases and J dropped 8; count of bases not matched to a gene: 9. In DNA form, the CDR3 reads TGTGCCAGCAGTGACCTTAGCGGGAGGGGCGAGGATGAGCAGTTCTTC. This sequence encodes CASSDLSGRGEDEQFF.

This clonotype was counted ten times or more. The V gene is TRBV30, the J gene TRBJ2-7; TRBD1 or TRBD2 may be the D gene (5 bases each). This CDR3 has 13 residues. V gave up 1 base and J gave up 4 bases, with 11 bases separating them. Germline V gene sequence: CDR1 GTSNPN, CDR2 SVGIG (reference sequence). The CDR3 protein is CAWSGGWGYEQYF. In DNA, the CDR3 is TGTGCCTGGAGTGGAGGTTGGGGGTACGAGCAGTACTTC.

This clonotype showed up just a few times. The chain links TRBV5-1 to TRBJ2-7, with 7 bases identical to TRBD1. Germline CDR1 reads SGHRS; CDR2 reads YFSETQ. V shed 0 bases and J 7 bases; nucleotides not matched to a gene: 7. The CDR3 contains 14 residues. CDR3 amino acids: CASSLEQGSEEQYF. CDR3 DNA: TGCGCCAGCAGCTTGGAACAGGGGTCTGAGGAGCAGTACTTC. The complete variable domain, with remaining parts taken from reference TRBV5-1 and TRBJ2-7, reads KAGVTQTPRYLIKTRGQQVTLSCSPISGHRSVSWYQQTPGQGLQFLFEYFSETQRNKGNFPGRFSGRQFSNSRSEMNVSTLELGDSALYLCASSLEQGSEEQYFGPGTRLTVT.

This clonotype was counted many times. This chain connects TRBV28 to TRBJ2-7; no definite D call. Germline-derived CDR1 and CDR2 are MDHEN and SYDVKM. This CDR3 has 13 residues. With 3 bases removed from V and 5 bases from J, the gap between germline ends came to 11 bases. CDR3 protein: CASSFESRDEQYF. The DNA of the CDR3 is TGTGCCAGCAGTTTTGAATCGAGAGACGAGCAGTACTTC.